The 2 T cell receptor beta chains listed next were all sequenced from one sample in a study of T cell responses to AZD1222 COVID-19 vaccine. Using immunoSEQ multiplex PCR, the repertoire was profiled, and TCRdb retains in-frame clones only, with some absent. The table includes approximately 140,000 clones, about 90% detected once. Here the sequenced sample was peripheral blood, taken 28 days after the second AZD1222 dose. The receptors shown here come from an adult who received the AZD1222 COVID-19 vaccine.

The J gene is TRBJ1-2, the V gene TRBV7-9, with D possibly being TRBD1 (5 bases). The ends were cut back, 5 bases at V and 7 bases at J, with 14 bases in the middle. From germline, CDR1 is SEHNR and CDR2 FQNEAQ (reference sequence). The CDR3 extends over 13 amino acids. DNA for the CDR3: TGTGCCAGCAGCCCGTTAGGGGACCTTGGCTACACCTTC. Protein sequence: CASSPLGDLGYTF.

The chain uses TRBV14 and TRBJ1-2; 7 bases agree with TRBD1. With V trimmed by 4 bases and J by 8 bases, 19 bases remained unmatched. This CDR3 comprises 17 residues. Germline-derived CDR1 and CDR2 are SGHDN and FVKESK. The CDR3 protein is CASSPQWGQKFPGGYTF. The CDR3 DNA sequence: TGTGCCAGCAGCCCCCAGTGGGGACAGAAATTTCCGGGGGGCTACACCTTC.